A selection of T cell receptor beta chains follows, all from one sample in a study of lymphopenia after photon versus proton radiotherapy. Repertoires were generated with immunoSEQ multiplex PCR, while TCRdb's copy carries only in-frame clones and drops some. The profile shows roughly 58,000 clones, approximately 86% of them singletons. The starting material was peripheral blood, obtained from a patient treated with proton-based radiotherapy. All receptors derive from a man older than 75 with esophageal cancer. Both conserved end residues are part of each CDR3. D genes are given only for firm matches. Size tells how often a clone was seen (once, few, many) or the class of an expanded clone, and some rows leave it out.

clone_size	j_call	v_call	d_call	cdr3_nt	cdr3_aa
NA	TRBJ2-1	TRBV7-2	NA	TGTGCCAGCAGCTTAAGTGGAGGGGGGGGGTACAATGAGCAGTTCTTC	CASSLSGGGGYNEQFF
NA	TRBJ2-1	TRBV5-6	TRBD2	TGTGCCAGCAGCGTATCTAGCGGGAGGTACAATGAGCAGTTCTTC	CASSVSSGRYNEQFF
few	TRBJ1-2	TRBV7-2	TRBD1	TGTGCCAGCAGGGGACAGGATCTCTATGGCTACACCTTC	CASRGQDLYGYTF
NA	TRBJ2-7	TRBV7-2	NA	TGTGCCAGCAGCCCTGGACTATCGCTCGTCGACGAGCAGTACTTC	CASSPGLSLVDEQYF
NA	TRBJ2-7	TRBV11-1	NA	TGTGCCAGCAGCATTATTAGGGGACCCCGCTCCTACGAGCAGTACTTC	CASSIIRGPRSYEQYF
NA	TRBJ1-4	TRBV4-3	NA	TGCGCCAGCAGCGTAGGACGAGCAACTAATGAAAAACTGTTTTTT	CASSVGRATNEKLFF
NA	TRBJ1-1	TRBV5-1	NA	TGCGCCAGCAGCTTGGGGCAGCCGGAAAGGGAAGCTTTCTTT	CASSLGQPEREAFF
NA	TRBJ1-2	TRBV7-9	TRBD1	TGTGCCAGCAGCTTAGCAGGGACAGGGGTGAGCTACACCTTC	CASSLAGTGVSYTF
once	TRBJ2-3	TRBV2	NA	TGTGCCAGCAGTGAACCTCGGCTGTCAGATACGCAGTATTTT	CASSEPRLSDTQYF
NA	TRBJ2-7	TRBV7-9	NA	TGTGCCAGCAGCTTAGATCCCAGCTCCTACGAGCAGTACTTC	CASSLDPSSYEQYF
NA	TRBJ1-5	TRBV12-5	TRBD1	TGTGCTAGTGGTTCGACCGGGACAGGGATTCAGCCCCAGCATTTT	CASGSTGTGIQPQHF
NA	TRBJ1-1	TRBV5-1	NA	TGCGCCAGCAGGGATCCTGGGAACACTGAAGCTTTCTTT	CASRDPGNTEAFF
once	TRBJ2-2	TRBV27	TRBD1	TGTGCCAGCGGTGACAGGGCCGGGGAGCTGTTTTTT	CASGDRAGELFF
NA	TRBJ2-7	TRBV2	NA	TGTGCCACCGATAAGGAAGGATACGAGCAGTACTTC	CATDKEGYEQYF
NA	TRBJ1-2	TRBV19	TRBD1	TGTGCCAGTAGTCATAGGGACAGCCAGGGTGGCTACACCTTC	CASSHRDSQGGYTF
NA	TRBJ1-5	TRBV6-5	NA	TGTGCCAGCAGGGGGACGGATCAGCCCCAGCATTTT	CASRGTDQPQHF
NA	TRBJ2-7	TRBV6-6	TRBD1	TGTGCCAGCAGCCCGGACAGGACCCGCTCCTACGAGCAGTACTTC	CASSPDRTRSYEQYF
NA	TRBJ2-5	TRBV4-1	NA	TGCGCCAGCAGCCACAGGGTCTACTCAGTGGAGACCCAGTACTTC	CASSHRVYSVETQYF
NA	TRBJ1-2	TRBV30	TRBD1	TGTGCCTGGACCCACAACAGGGGGCGATCGGTGAACTATGGCTACACCTTC	CAWTHNRGRSVNYGYTF
NA	TRBJ1-4	TRBV4-1	NA	TGCGCCAGCAGCCGAAGCCGGACCGTGGATGAAAAACTGTTTTTT	CASSRSRTVDEKLFF
once	TRBJ2-5	TRBV5-4	TRBD2	TGTGCCAGCAGCACGGGACTAGCGGGGGAGATGGAGACCCAGTACTTC	CASSTGLAGEMETQYF
NA	TRBJ1-5	TRBV7-9	NA	TGTGCCAGCAGCCCCTCCGGCAATCAGCCCCAGCATTTT	CASSPSGNQPQHF
NA	TRBJ2-7	TRBV11-1	TRBD1	TGTGCCAGCAGCCTCCGGGACAGGGGGCTCTACGAGCAGTACTTC	CASSLRDRGLYEQYF
NA	TRBJ2-2	TRBV29-1	NA	TGCAGCGTTGTCTTTGGGAACACCGGGGAGCTGTTTTTT	CSVVFGNTGELFF
NA	TRBJ1-5	TRBV23-1	NA	TGCGCCAGCAGTCAATCGAGCTTCCAAACCAATCAGCCCCAGCATTTT	CASSQSSFQTNQPQHF
NA	TRBJ2-7	TRBV6-6	NA	TGTGCCAGCATTGATCCGGGCCCTCGGGGGGAGCAGTACTTC	CASIDPGPRGEQYF
NA	TRBJ2-1	TRBV19	TRBD1	TGTGCCAGTACAACAGGACAGGGAGGCAATGAGCAGTTCTTC	CASTTGQGGNEQFF
once	TRBJ2-7	TRBV15	NA	TGTGCCACCAGCAGAGATCTGACGAGCTACGAGCAGTACTTC	CATSRDLTSYEQYF
NA	TRBJ1-5	TRBV4-1	TRBD1	TGCGCCAGCAGCCCTACGACAGGGGGCGGAGGTCAGCCCCAGCATTTT	CASSPTTGGGGQPQHF
NA	TRBJ2-3	TRBV7-9	NA	TGTGCCAGCAGCTCCCCCCGGGCGCGGGCCGGCAAGGAAGTCTCGTATTTT	CASSSPRARAGKEVSYF
NA	TRBJ1-4	TRBV6-5	NA	TGTGCCAGCAGCCCCGTGCTCCTTAATGAAAAACTGTTTTTT	CASSPVLLNEKLFF
NA	TRBJ2-3	TRBV9	TRBD2	TGTGCCAGCAGCGTAGACGTTGGGGGGGAGACAGATACGCAGTATTTT	CASSVDVGGETDTQYF
NA	TRBJ2-3	TRBV19	NA	TGTGCCAGTAGTATACTGACAGCGGACACAGATACGCAGTATTTT	CASSILTADTDTQYF
NA	TRBJ2-1	TRBV11-2	NA	TGTGCCAGCAGCTTAGCGGGGAACGAGCAGTTCTTC	CASSLAGNEQFF
NA	TRBJ1-1	TRBV5-1	NA	TGCGCCAGCAGCACAGGGACCCTGGACACTGAAGCTTTCTTT	CASSTGTLDTEAFF
NA	TRBJ2-2	TRBV4-1	NA	TGCGCCAGCAGTCCAGGACTCTTGAACACCGGGGAGCTGTTTTTT	CASSPGLLNTGELFF
once	TRBJ1-1	TRBV20-1	NA	TGCAGTGCTAGGGGGCTCTCTGAAGCTTTCTTT	CSARGLSEAFF
NA	TRBJ2-7	TRBV19	TRBD1	TGTGCCAGTAGTATAAAATCGGACAGGGCCTACGAGCAGTACTTC	CASSIKSDRAYEQYF
NA	TRBJ2-7	TRBV27	NA	TGTGCCAGCTACGGAGGGTACGGCGAGCAGTACTTC	CASYGGYGEQYF
NA	TRBJ2-2	TRBV5-1	NA	TGCGCCAGCAGCTCGGACGGAGTTAACACCGGGGAGCTGTTTTTT	CASSSDGVNTGELFF